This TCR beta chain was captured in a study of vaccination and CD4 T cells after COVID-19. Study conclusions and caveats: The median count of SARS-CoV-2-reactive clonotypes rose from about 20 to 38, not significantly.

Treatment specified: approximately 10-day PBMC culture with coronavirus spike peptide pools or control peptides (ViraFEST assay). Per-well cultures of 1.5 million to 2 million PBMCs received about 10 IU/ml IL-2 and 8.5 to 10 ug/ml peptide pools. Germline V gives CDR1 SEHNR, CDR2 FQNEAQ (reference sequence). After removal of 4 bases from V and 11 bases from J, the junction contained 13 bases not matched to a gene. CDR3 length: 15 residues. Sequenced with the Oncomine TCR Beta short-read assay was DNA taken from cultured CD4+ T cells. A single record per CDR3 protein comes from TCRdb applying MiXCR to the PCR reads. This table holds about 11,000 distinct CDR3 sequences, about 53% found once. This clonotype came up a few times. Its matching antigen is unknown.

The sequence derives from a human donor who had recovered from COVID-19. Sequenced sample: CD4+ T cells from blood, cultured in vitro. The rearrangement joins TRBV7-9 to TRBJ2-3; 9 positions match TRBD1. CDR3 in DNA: TGTGCCAGCAGCTCGGACAGGGGCCCTGTCGGCCAGCAGTATTTT. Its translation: CASSSDRGPVGQQYF.